This is a list of T cell receptor beta chains from one sample in a study of shared clonotypes between healthy human individuals. Sequencing was performed with immunoSEQ multiplex PCR; in TCRdb, only in-frame clones are kept and a portion is missing. This sample has roughly 2.5 million clones; approximately 94% occur once, and the top ten carry about 0.13%. The sample was naive CD4+ T cells sorted from blood. The source of these receptors is a man aged 18-30 years in good health. Each CDR3 is given with its conserved first and last residue. The D gene is left open where the match is weak. Size is omitted from some rows. Given values are once, few, many or a class for expanded clones.

v_call	j_call	d_call	clone_size	cdr3_nt	cdr3_aa
TRBV19	TRBJ2-5	TRBD2	.	TGTGCCAGTAGTACCTCCGGGACTAGCGCCGTTTTGTCCCAGTACTTC	CASSTSGTSAVLSQYF
TRBV6-1	TRBJ2-1	TRBD2	.	TGTGCCAGCAGTGAAGCCCGGGCTAGCGGGCGCAATGAGCAGTTCTTC	CASSEARASGRNEQFF
TRBV6-5	TRBJ1-4	.	.	TGTGCCAGCAGTTCTCAGAATAATGAAAAACTGTTTTTT	CASSSQNNEKLFF
TRBV6-5	TRBJ2-1	TRBD2	.	TGTGCCAGCGAAGCGGGAAATGAGCAGTTCTTC	CASEAGNEQFF
TRBV10-1	TRBJ2-2	.	.	TGCGCCAGCAGTTATCGGGGGAAGACCAACACCGGGGAGCTGTTTTTT	CASSYRGKTNTGELFF
TRBV7-2	TRBJ2-5	.	.	TGTGCCAGCAGCTTAGCCGTTCCCGAGACCCAGTACTTC	CASSLAVPETQYF
TRBV4-3	TRBJ1-1	.	.	TGCGCCAGCAGCCGGTCCGACACTCTGAACACTGAAGCTTTCTTT	CASSRSDTLNTEAFF
TRBV5-1	TRBJ1-2	TRBD1	.	TGCGCCAGCAGCCCCGGGACAGGGAAGTCGGACTATGGCTACACCTTC	CASSPGTGKSDYGYTF
TRBV9	TRBJ1-3	.	.	TGTGCCAGCAGTCGTCACAGGGACCTCTTCTCTGGAAACACCATATATTTT	CASSRHRDLFSGNTIYF
TRBV4-1	TRBJ2-5	TRBD1	.	TGCGCCAGCAGCCAAGATCACGGGACAGGCAAAGAGACCCAGTACTTC	CASSQDHGTGKETQYF
TRBV10-3	TRBJ2-7	.	.	TGTGCCATCACTAACAGGGAAAAATACGAGCAGTACTTC	CAITNREKYEQYF
TRBV5-1	TRBJ2-3	.	.	TGCGCCAGCAGCTTAATGGGGTACCCGGGAGATACGCAGTATTTT	CASSLMGYPGDTQYF
TRBV29-1	TRBJ1-1	.	few	TGCAGCGTTGATTGGGGCCCTGAAGCTTTCTTT	CSVDWGPEAFF
TRBV5-1	TRBJ1-4	.	.	TGCGCCAGCAGCTTGCTTGTTAATGAAAAACTGTTTTTT	CASSLLVNEKLFF
TRBV5-1	TRBJ1-3	.	.	TGCGCCAGCAGCTTAGGGACCTCTGGAAACACCATATATTTT	CASSLGTSGNTIYF
TRBV7-2	TRBJ2-7	TRBD2	.	TGTGCCAGCAGCTTAGCGGGGAGCGGGAGGGCCGTGACCTACGAGCAGTACTTC	CASSLAGSGRAVTYEQYF
TRBV4-2	TRBJ2-3	.	.	TGTGCCAGCAGCCTTGGCGAGGGATCCACAGATACGCAGTATTTT	CASSLGEGSTDTQYF
TRBV4-1	TRBJ2-7	TRBD1	.	TGCGCCAGCAGCCCAGGGGGCTACGAGCAGTACTTC	CASSPGGYEQYF
TRBV2	TRBJ1-4	TRBD1	.	TGTGCCAGCAGTAGGGGGGACAGTCGCACTAATGAAAAACTGTTTTTT	CASSRGDSRTNEKLFF
TRBV7-6	TRBJ2-5	.	.	TGTGCCAGCAGAACTAACCAAGAGACCCAGTACTTC	CASRTNQETQYF
TRBV25-1	TRBJ1-2	.	.	TGTGCCAGCAATGGTGGAGGCTACTTCTATGGCTACACCTTC	CASNGGGYFYGYTF
TRBV18	TRBJ2-2	.	.	TGTGCCAGCTCACCAGCTAGCAGTGCCGGGGAGCTGTTTTTT	CASSPASSAGELFF
TRBV6-5	TRBJ1-4	TRBD1	.	TGTGCCAGCAGGACGACAGGGGGAAATGAAAAACTGTTTTTT	CASRTTGGNEKLFF
TRBV30	TRBJ1-6	.	.	TGTGCCTGGACAGGGAGCTCCTATAATTCACCCCTCCACTTT	CAWTGSSYNSPLHF
TRBV7-9	TRBJ2-2	.	.	TGTGCCAGCAGCTTACACACCGGGGAGCTGTTTTTT	CASSLHTGELFF
TRBV7-9	TRBJ2-4	TRBD1	.	TGTGCCAGCAGCTCAGACAGGGGACCTAAAAACATTCAGTACTTC	CASSSDRGPKNIQYF
TRBV30	TRBJ1-5	.	.	TGTGCCTGGAGTGCCGGGACCGGCAATCAGCCCCAGCATTTT	CAWSAGTGNQPQHF
TRBV5-6	TRBJ1-6	.	.	TGTGCCAGCAGCTCCGGGACAAGGGGGATTTCACCCCTCCACTTT	CASSSGTRGISPLHF
TRBV11-2	TRBJ2-5	.	.	TGTGCCAGCAGCCGACGTACTAGACAAGAGACCCAGTACTTC	CASSRRTRQETQYF
TRBV10-3	TRBJ2-7	TRBD2	once	TGTGCCATCAGTGAGGGTCGATCGGGGGGGAGAGGCGGCGAGCAGTACTTC	CAISEGRSGGRGGEQYF
TRBV9	TRBJ1-4	.	.	TGTGCCAGCAGCGTAGAAACAGCCATAAATGAAAAACTGTTTTTT	CASSVETAINEKLFF
TRBV30	TRBJ1-5	.	.	TGTGCCTGGAGTGTGGGGGAAAATCAGCCCCAGCATTTT	CAWSVGENQPQHF
TRBV19	TRBJ1-5	.	.	TGTGCCAGTAGTAAGGGATATCAGCCCCAGCATTTT	CASSKGYQPQHF
TRBV15	TRBJ2-7	TRBD2	.	TGTGCCACCAGCAGCAATAGCGGGAGCCACTACGAGCAGTACTTC	CATSSNSGSHYEQYF
TRBV6-4	TRBJ2-7	.	.	TGTGCCAGCAGTGACTCCTACGAGCAGTACTTC	CASSDSYEQYF
TRBV21-1	TRBJ2-3	.	.	TGTGCCAGCACTGAGGGGCTATTAACGCAGTATTTT	CASTEGLLTQYF
TRBV2	TRBJ2-3	.	.	TGTGCCAGCAGCCGTCTAGACCCCCCCACAGATACGCAGTATTTT	CASSRLDPPTDTQYF